Listed below are T cell receptor beta chains from one sample, sequenced in a study of blood T cells in healthy people across ages. TCRdb used MiXCR to reprocess the 5' RACE reads, holding one entry per CDR3 protein. Found here are 800,000 or so distinct CDR3 sequences, around 25% of them singletons; the top ten hold 3.7%. This sample was shared with a second study, whose subject was T cells of mothers and their children.

Source material: blood. Receptors were obtained from a boy younger than 18 in good health. The CDR3 runs from the conserved cysteine through the conserved F or W. D genes are given only for firm matches. Only part of the rows carry a size: once, few, many, or a class if the clone is expanded.

.	TRBV7-2	.	TRBJ2-5	CASSLGPTYQETQYF	TGTGCCAGCAGCTTAGGACCCACGTACCAAGAGACCCAGTACTTC
.	TRBV5-5	few	TRBJ2-7	CASSLVGWGAGSYEQYF	TGTGCCAGCAGCTTGGTTGGATGGGGGGCCGGCTCCTACGAGCAGTACTTC
.	TRBV27	.	TRBJ1-2	CASSPLPTGNYGYTF	TGTGCCAGCAGTCCCCTACCGACAGGAAATTATGGCTACACCTTC
.	TRBV11-2	once	TRBJ2-5	CASSSDSNGETQYF	TGTGCCAGCAGCTCGGACTCCAATGGGGAGACCCAGTACTTC
TRBD1	TRBV28	few	TRBJ1-3	CASSFGQAGNTIYF	TGTGCCAGCAGTTTCGGACAGGCTGGTAACACCATATATTTT
TRBD1	TRBV20-1	.	TRBJ1-2	CSARAQGQGTLTF	TGCAGTGCTAGAGCCCAAGGACAGGGGACCCTCACCTTC
.	TRBV12-3/TRBV12-4	.	TRBJ1-5	CASSLRLGVYTFQHF	TGTGCCAGCAGTTTAAGGCTAGGGGTCTATACTTTCCAGCATTTT
.	TRBV7-6	.	TRBJ2-7	CASSRPSSNEQYF	TGTGCCAGCAGCCGCCCCTCTAGTAACGAGCAGTACTTC
.	TRBV28	.	TRBJ2-7	CASSLTRAEQYF	TGTGCCAGCAGTTTAACCAGGGCCGAGCAGTACTTC
.	TRBV29-1	few	TRBJ2-7	CSVERGGLDGVSNYEQYF	TGCAGCGTTGAAAGGGGAGGTCTGGACGGAGTATCAAATTACGAGCAGTACTTC
.	TRBV19	once	TRBJ1-5	CASSIVSGADQPQHF	TGTGCCAGTAGTATCGTGTCCGGGGCAGATCAGCCCCAGCATTTT
.	TRBV7-9	.	TRBJ1-1	CASSRGAAEAFF	TGTGCCAGCAGCCGTGGGGCGGCTGAAGCTTTCTTT
.	TRBV7-2	.	TRBJ1-1	CASSLGRTNTEAFF	TGTGCCAGCAGCTTAGGGCGTACGAACACTGAAGCTTTCTTT
TRBD2	TRBV7-2	.	TRBJ2-5	CASSLAGLAGGSETQYF	TGTGCCAGCAGCTTAGCGGGACTAGCGGGGGGTTCGGAGACCCAGTACTTC
TRBD1	TRBV28	.	TRBJ1-4	CASSSGGATNEKLFF	TGTGCCAGCAGTTCAGGGGGCGCAACTAATGAAAAACTGTTTTTT
.	TRBV12-3/TRBV12-4	.	TRBJ1-5	CASSKNREPAGGNQPQHF	TGTGCCAGCAGTAAAAACAGGGAACCCGCTGGGGGCAATCAGCCCCAGCATTTT
.	TRBV2	.	TRBJ1-2	CASIAGYGYGYTF	TGTGCCAGCATTGCAGGGTATGGCTATGGCTACACCTTC
.	TRBV4-3	few	TRBJ2-1	CASSQVIRDRNEQFF	TGCGCCAGCAGCCAAGTTATTAGGGATAGGAATGAGCAGTTCTTC
.	TRBV29-1	.	TRBJ2-7	CSVGTFYEQYF	TGCAGCGTTGGTACGTTTTACGAGCAGTACTTC
.	TRBV7-9	few	TRBJ1-1	CASSLAIVTGEAFF	TGTGCCAGCAGCTTAGCTATCGTGACGGGTGAAGCTTTCTTT
.	TRBV7-7	many	TRBJ1-5	CASSLGAGSNQPQHF	TGTGCTAGCAGCTTAGGGGCAGGTAGCAATCAGCCCCAGCATTTT
TRBD1	TRBV28	.	TRBJ2-7	CASRRDREYSYEQYF	TGTGCCAGCAGGCGGGACAGGGAATACTCCTACGAGCAGTACTTC